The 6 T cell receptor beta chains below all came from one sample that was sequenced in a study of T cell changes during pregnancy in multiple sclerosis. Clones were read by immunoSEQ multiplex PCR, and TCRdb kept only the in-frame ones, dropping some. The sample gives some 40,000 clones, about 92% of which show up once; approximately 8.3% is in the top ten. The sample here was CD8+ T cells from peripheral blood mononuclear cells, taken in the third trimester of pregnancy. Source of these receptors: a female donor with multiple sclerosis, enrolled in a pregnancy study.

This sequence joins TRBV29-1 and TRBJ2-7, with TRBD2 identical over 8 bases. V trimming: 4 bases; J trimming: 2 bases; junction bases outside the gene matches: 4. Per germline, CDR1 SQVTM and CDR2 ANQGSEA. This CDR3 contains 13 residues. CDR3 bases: TGCAGCGTTGTCGGGGGGGAGACCTACGAGCAGTACTTC. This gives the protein CSVVGGETYEQYF.

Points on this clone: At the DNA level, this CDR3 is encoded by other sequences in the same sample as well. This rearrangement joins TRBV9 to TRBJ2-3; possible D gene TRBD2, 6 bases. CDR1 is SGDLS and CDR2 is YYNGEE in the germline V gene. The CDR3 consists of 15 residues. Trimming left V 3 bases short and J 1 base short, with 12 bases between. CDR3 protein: CASSASGGGTDTQYF. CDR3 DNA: TGTGCCAGCAGCGCCTCAGGAGGGGGCACAGATACGCAGTATTTT.

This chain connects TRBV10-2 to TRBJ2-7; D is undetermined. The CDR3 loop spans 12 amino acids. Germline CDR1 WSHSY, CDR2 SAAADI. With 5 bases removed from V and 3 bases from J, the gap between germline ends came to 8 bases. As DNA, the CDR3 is TGCGCCAGCAGTCAGCCGGGCTACGAGCAGTACTTC. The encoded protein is CASSQPGYEQYF.

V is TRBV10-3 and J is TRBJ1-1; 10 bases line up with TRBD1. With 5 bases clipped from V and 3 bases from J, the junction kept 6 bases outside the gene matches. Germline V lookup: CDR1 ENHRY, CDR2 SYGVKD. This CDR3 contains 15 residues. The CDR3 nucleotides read TGTGCCATCAGTTCCCCTGGGACAGGGGACACTGAAGCTTTCTTT. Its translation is CAISSPGTGDTEAFF.

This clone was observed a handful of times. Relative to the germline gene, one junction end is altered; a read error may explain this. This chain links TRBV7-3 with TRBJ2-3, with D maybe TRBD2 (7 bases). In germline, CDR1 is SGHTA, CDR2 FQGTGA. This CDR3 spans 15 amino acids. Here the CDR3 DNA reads TGTGCCAGCAGCTTAACGACGGGGGGCACGGATACGCAGTATTTT. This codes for CASSLTTGGTDTQYF. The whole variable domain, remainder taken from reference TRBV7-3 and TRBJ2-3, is GAGVSQTPSNKVTEKGKYVELRCDPISGHTALYWYRQSLGQGPEFLIYFQGTGAADDSGLPNDRFFAVRPEGSVSTLKIQRTERGDSAVYLCASSLTTGGTDTQYFGPGTRLTVL.

The CDR3 DNA reads TGTGCCAGCAGAGGGGACAGGTACAATGAGCAGTTCTTC. Protein product: CASRGDRYNEQFF. This chain joins TRBV6-5 and TRBJ2-1; TRBD1 agrees at 8 bases. Germline V gives CDR1 MNHEY, CDR2 SVGAGI. This CDR3 is 13 amino acids long. V shed 6 bases, J shed 4 bases, and the junction held 2 bases outside the gene matches.